A selection of T cell receptor beta chains follows, all from one sample in a study of cytomegalovirus exposure and HLA in healthy donors. Assay: immunoSEQ multiplex PCR; the TCRdb copy retains only in-frame clones and omits some. The sample has about 150,000 clones; 87% are singletons. The sequencing input was PBMCs. These receptors came from a young woman in good health and CMV-seronegative. CDR3s include the opening cysteine and the closing phenylalanine or tryptophan. Fields, in order: V gene, J gene, clone size, D gene, CDR3 protein, CDR3 DNA. D genes are given only for firm matches. The size entry is marked missing in some rows and otherwise reads once, few, many or a size class.

TRBV7-2	TRBJ2-7	-	-	CASSLVASLSYEQYF	TGTGCCAGCAGCTTAGTGGCTAGTCTCTCCTACGAGCAGTACTTC
TRBV7-9	TRBJ1-4	once	-	CASGHSRGNNEKLFF	TGTGCCAGCGGACATTCCAGGGGAAATAATGAAAAACTGTTTTTT
TRBV7-9	TRBJ2-7	-	-	CASKGTGSYEQYF	TGTGCCAGCAAAGGCACAGGGTCCTACGAGCAGTACTTC
TRBV7-2	TRBJ1-5	-	-	CASSSYNAGVFGNQPQHF	TGTGCCAGCAGCTCGTATAACGCAGGGGTCTTCGGCAATCAGCCCCAGCATTTT
TRBV6-1	TRBJ1-2	-	TRBD1	CASTKSRDRVGYTF	TGTGCCAGCACCAAGTCCCGGGACAGGGTTGGCTACACCTTC
TRBV7-7	TRBJ1-5	once	-	CASSLPLGTNSNQPQHF	TGTGCTAGCAGCTTGCCACTCGGGACAAATAGCAATCAGCCCCAGCATTTT
TRBV28	TRBJ1-5	once	-	CASSSLFRGTQPQHF	TGTGCCAGCAGTTCTTTATTCAGGGGTACTCAGCCCCAGCATTTT
TRBV7-2	TRBJ2-3	-	TRBD2	CASAPESGGVADTQYF	TGTGCCAGCGCTCCAGAAAGCGGGGGGGTCGCAGATACGCAGTATTTT
TRBV9	TRBJ2-1	-	TRBD2	CASSNPRLAGGGNEQFF	TGTGCCAGCAGCAATCCCCGACTAGCGGGAGGGGGAAATGAGCAGTTCTTC
TRBV18	TRBJ2-3	-	TRBD2	CASSPGGTSGATDTQYF	TGTGCCAGCTCACCCGGAGGGACTAGCGGGGCCACAGATACGCAGTATTTT
TRBV29-1	TRBJ2-3	-	TRBD2	CSVEVGGRRGDTQYF	TGCAGCGTTGAAGTAGGCGGGAGACGAGGAGATACGCAGTATTTT
TRBV4-2	TRBJ2-2	-	-	CASKTPLTGELFF	TGTGCCAGCAAGACACCCTTAACCGGGGAGCTGTTTTTT
TRBV4-3	TRBJ1-1	-	-	CASSPGTMRAEAFF	TGCGCCAGCAGCCCAGGTACCATGAGGGCTGAAGCTTTCTTT
TRBV18	TRBJ1-2	-	-	CASSPSQGVWEVGYTF	TGTGCCAGCTCACCATCACAGGGAGTGTGGGAAGTGGGCTACACCTTC
TRBV14	TRBJ2-7	-	TRBD2	CASSQMTSGSLEDEQYF	TGTGCCAGCAGCCAGATGACTAGCGGGAGCCTCGAGGACGAGCAGTACTTC
TRBV7-9	TRBJ2-3	once	-	CASSPRIAASTDTQYF	TGTGCCAGCAGCCCTCGGATAGCGGCTAGCACAGATACGCAGTATTTT
TRBV6-4	TRBJ2-3	-	-	CASKERVFTDTQYF	TGTGCCAGCAAGGAGCGGGTGTTCACAGATACGCAGTATTTT
TRBV2	TRBJ1-2	-	-	CASSEGLGALGYGYTF	TGTGCCAGCAGTGAAGGGCTTGGGGCCCTGGGATATGGCTACACCTTC
TRBV5-4	TRBJ2-3	-	-	CASSLALAVDTQYF	TGTGCCAGCAGCTTGGCGCTAGCAGTAGATACGCAGTATTTT
TRBV6-5	TRBJ1-2	-	TRBD1	CASRVPGQGADGYTF	TGTGCCAGCAGGGTTCCGGGACAGGGGGCGGATGGCTACACCTTC
TRBV7-9	TRBJ1-5	-	-	CASSRGQSQPQHF	TGTGCCAGCAGCCGAGGACAATCCCAGCCCCAGCATTTT
TRBV30	TRBJ2-7	few	-	CAWRIQGGSYEQYF	TGTGCCTGGAGAATACAGGGGGGGTCCTACGAGCAGTACTTC
TRBV5-1	TRBJ2-2	-	-	CASSSTETGELFF	TGCGCCAGCAGCTCAACAGAGACCGGGGAGCTGTTTTTT
TRBV11-2	TRBJ1-2	-	-	CASSLGAGNYGYTF	TGTGCCAGCAGCTTAGGGGCCGGCAACTATGGCTACACCTTC
TRBV5-1	TRBJ2-7	-	-	CASSLFAETYEQYF	TGCGCCAGCAGCTTGTTTGCGGAGACCTACGAGCAGTACTTC